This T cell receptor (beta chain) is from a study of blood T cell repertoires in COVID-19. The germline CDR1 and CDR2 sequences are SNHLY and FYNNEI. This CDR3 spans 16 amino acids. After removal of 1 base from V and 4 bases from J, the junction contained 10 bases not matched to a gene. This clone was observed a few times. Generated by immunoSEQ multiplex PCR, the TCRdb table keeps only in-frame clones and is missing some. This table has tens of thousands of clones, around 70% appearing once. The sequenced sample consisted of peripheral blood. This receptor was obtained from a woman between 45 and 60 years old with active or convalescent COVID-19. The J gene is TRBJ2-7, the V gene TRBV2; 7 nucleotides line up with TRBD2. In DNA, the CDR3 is TGTGCCAGCAGTGAAGTGGGCCTAGCGGAGGCTTACGAGCAGTACTTC. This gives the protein CASSEVGLAEAYEQYF.